This T cell receptor beta chain emerged from a study of shared T cell receptors in the human thymus. Unmatched junction bases numbered 16, after V lost 6 bases and J lost 7 bases. Per germline, CDR1 LGHNT and CDR2 FRNRAP. The CDR3 spans 17 residues. This clone was observed a few times. Here immunoSEQ multiplex PCR was the method, and the copy in TCRdb shows in-frame clones only, minus some. The sample records hundreds of thousands of clones, more than 75% being singletons. These same data were also listed under a study on human thymus T cells.

The TCR sequence derives from a boy younger than two with a congenital heart defect. The chain carries TRBV12-5 and TRBJ2-1; 9 nucleotides agree with TRBD2. What was sequenced was thymocytes. The CDR3 here is CASGFPPRGSGSNEQFF. The CDR3 nucleotides are TGTGCTAGTGGCTTTCCGCCCCGTGGTAGCGGGAGTAATGAGCAGTTCTTC.